These 3 T cell receptor beta chains originate from one sample sequenced in a study of blood T cell repertoires in COVID-19. Profiled with immunoSEQ multiplex PCR; TCRdb holds only in-frame clones, not every one. The repertoire holds 100,000 to 150,000 clones, roughly 80% seen once, with 2% to 3% in the top ten. Sequencing was carried out using PBMCs or T cells enriched from blood (not recorded which). The receptors derive from a man aged 35-49 years with acute COVID-19.

This chain uses TRBV18 with TRBJ1-1, with D maybe TRBD1 (5 bases). Per the germline V gene, CDR1 is KGHSH and CDR2 is LQKENI. The V gene lost 3 bases and the J gene lost 0 bases, with 5 bases spanning the gap. CDR3 length: 13 amino acids. DNA for the CDR3: TGTGCCAGCTCACCGACAGTGAACACTGAAGCTTTCTTT. Amino acid sequence: CASSPTVNTEAFF.

V is TRBV5-1 and J is TRBJ2-5, with 11 bases matching TRBD2. Trimming cost V 2 bases and J 4 bases; bases outside gene matches: 10. This CDR3 has 17 amino acids. Germline CDR1 and CDR2: SGHRS and YFSETQ. CDR3 amino acids: CASSLTLAGGTGETQYF. The CDR3 DNA sequence: TGCGCCAGCAGCTTAACGCTAGCGGGGGGTACGGGAGAGACCCAGTACTTC.

The chain employs TRBV5-8 and TRBJ2-5; D might be TRBD1 (6 bases). V lost 4 bases and J 5 bases, leaving 12 bases between the germline ends. This CDR3 is 13 amino acids long. Germline assignment: CDR1 SGHTS and CDR2 YDEGEE. The CDR3 protein is CASSLHREETQYF. The CDR3 DNA sequence: TGTGCCAGCAGCCTCCACAGGGAGGAGACCCAGTACTTC.